The next 8 T cell receptor beta chains were all read from a single sample in a study of CD8+CD57+ T cells in acquired aplastic anemia. Patients selected for sequencing had displayed CD8+CD57+ cell expansion by flow cytometry. Researchers used genomic DNA as the template to profile TCR beta VDJ and CDR3. TCRdb redid the calling of the reads with MiXCR, one entry per CDR3 protein. The sample lists more than 150,000 distinct CDR3 sequences, around half seen once, with 1.8% in the top ten. Input material: sorted CD4+, CD8+, or CD8+CD57+ T cells (not recorded which) from PBMCs. Receptors originate from a human donor with aplastic anemia.

This clonotype was counted only a few times. The chain employs TRBV20-1 and TRBJ2-7; maybe TRBD1 (5 bases). Trimming shortened V by 5 bases and J by 0 bases, and 11 bases separated the two germline ends. This CDR3 comprises 13 residues. Looked up from germline, CDR1 is DFQATT and CDR2 is SNEGSKA (reference sequence). CDR3 residues: CSARQSGSYEQYF. The CDR3 DNA sequence: TGCAGTGCTCGACAGTCTGGCTCCTACGAGCAGTACTTC.

The rearrangement joins TRBV25-1 to TRBJ2-3; the D gene is possibly TRBD2 (5 bases). Deletions cut 4 bases from V and 4 bases from J, with 12 bases between. Germline V gives CDR1 MGHDK, CDR2 SYGVNS. The CDR3 is 14 amino acids. Here the CDR3 DNA reads TGTGCCAGCAGTGGCGGGTGGGCCGCAGATACGCAGTATTTT. Amino acids: CASSGGWAADTQYF. Drawing the rest from reference TRBV25-1 and TRBJ2-3, the complete variable domain is EADIYQTPRYLVIGTGKKITLECSQTMGHDKMYWYQQDPGMELHLIHYSYGVNSTEKGDLSSESTVSRIRTEHFPLTLESARPSHTSQYLCASSGGWAADTQYFGPGTRLTVL.

This clonotype was counted between two and nine times. The chain couples TRBV29-1 to TRBJ1-2; tentatively, D is TRBD1 (6 bases). Germline V CDR1 and CDR2: SQVTM, ANQGSEA. The CDR3 length is 10 residues. V was pared by 7 bases and J by 11 bases, with 14 bases between. CDR3 DNA: TGCAGCGCGATAACAGGGATTTACACCTTC. Translation: CSAITGIYTF.

At least ten counts were recorded for this clonotype. The V gene is TRBV10-3, the J gene TRBJ1-1; D is uncertain. Germline loops: CDR1 ENHRY, CDR2 SYGVKD. The V gene lost 3 bases and the J gene lost 8 bases, with 7 bases spanning the gap. The CDR3 runs 11 residues. CDR3 nucleotides: TGTGCCATCAGTGAATACCACGAAGCTTTCTTT. The encoded protein is CAISEYHEAFF.

The table lists this clonotype with many counts. CDR3 loop: CASSPGRQTTEAFF. CDR3 nucleotides: TGTGCCAGCTCACCGGGCAGGCAGACCACTGAAGCTTTCTTT. The chain joins TRBV18 to TRBJ1-1, with no clear D. This CDR3 spans 14 amino acids. V was trimmed by 3 bases and J by 4 bases, leaving 12 bases between them. CDR1 KGHSH and CDR2 LQKENI come from the germline V gene.

This clonotype was counted only a few times. The CDR3 region has the DNA TGTGCCAGCAGCTTCGGCGGGAGGGCCGGAAATGAGCAGTTCTTC. It encodes CASSFGGRAGNEQFF. The chain combines TRBV5-4 with TRBJ2-1, with 9 bases lining up with TRBD2. Trimming took 2 bases from V and 7 from J; bases not matched to a gene: 7. The CDR3 contains 15 residues. CDR1 SGHNT and CDR2 YYREEE come from the germline V gene (reference sequence).

This clonotype was seen a handful of times. V and J are TRBV28 and TRBJ1-1; the D gene is possibly TRBD1 (5 bases). The CDR3 loop spans 13 amino acids. V was trimmed by 8 bases and J by 3 bases, leaving 13 bases between them. Germline CDR1 reads MDHEN; CDR2 reads SYDVKM. CDR3 sequence reads: CASEAGPHTEAFF. Written as DNA, the CDR3 is TGTGCCAGCGAGGCGGGGCCCCACACTGAAGCTTTCTTT.

This clonotype was seen ten or more times. V and J are TRBV12-5 and TRBJ2-2; D not certain. CDR1 is LGHNT and CDR2 is FRNRAP in the germline V gene. The CDR3 has 13 residues. The germline V and J ends were trimmed by 0 bases and 7 bases, with 6 bases remaining between them. The DNA for the CDR3 is TGTGCTAGTGGTTTGGTACTCATCGGGGAGCTGTTTTTT. It translates to CASGLVLIGELFF.